Listed below are T cell receptor beta chains from one sample, sequenced in a study of sequential checkpoint blockade in melanoma. Profiled with immunoSEQ multiplex PCR; TCRdb holds only in-frame clones, not every one. The data contain some 16,000 clones, roughly 93% of them seen just once; the ten biggest clones take up 24%. The input for sequencing was CD8+ T cells sorted from blood (inferred from file names), taken from a patient given nivolumab and ipilimumab in sequence. The receptors derive from a human donor with melanoma. CDR3s include the opening cysteine and the closing phenylalanine or tryptophan. A D gene is named only where the DNA matches it firmly. Expanded clones are given a class, and other clones once, few, many or no size at all.

NA TRBJ2-7 TRBD1 TRBV15 CATSRDEGTGYYEQYF TGTGCCACCAGCAGAGATGAGGGGACAGGGTACTACGAGCAGTACTTC
NA TRBJ2-2 NA TRBV9 CASSVGGTGELFF TGTGCCAGCAGCGTAGGAGGGACCGGGGAGCTGTTTTTT
NA TRBJ1-1 NA TRBV28 CASSLGGSRRTEAFF TGTGCCAGCAGTTTAGGGGGCTCAAGGCGGACTGAAGCTTTCTTT
NA TRBJ1-1 TRBD1 TRBV19 CASSSVGQMNTEAFF TGTGCCAGTAGTAGTGTGGGACAGATGAACACTGAAGCTTTCTTT
NA TRBJ1-1 NA TRBV19 CASSKRRDNTEAFF TGTGCCAGTAGTAAGAGGAGAGACAACACTGAAGCTTTCTTT
NA TRBJ1-2 NA TRBV21-1 CASSKKRQRGIHRSHNYGYTF TGTGCCAGCAGCAAAAAGAGGCAAAGGGGTATTCACAGGTCCCATAACTATGGCTACACCTTC
NA TRBJ1-5 NA TRBV9 CASSGAGSNQPQHF TGTGCCAGCAGCGGTGCGGGGAGCAATCAGCCCCAGCATTTT
NA TRBJ1-1 NA TRBV10-3 CAISSAVGGLLNTEAFF TGTGCCATCAGTTCGGCGGTAGGCGGTTTGTTGAACACTGAAGCTTTCTTT
NA TRBJ1-4 TRBD1 TRBV7-6 CASSVTGGPIEKLFF TGTGCCAGCAGCGTGACAGGGGGACCCATCGAAAAACTGTTTTTT
NA TRBJ1-2 NA TRBV5-6 CASSVTNYGYTF TGTGCCAGCAGCGTCACTAACTATGGCTACACCTTC
NA TRBJ1-1 NA TRBV30 CAWSGGAGLAFF TGTGCCTGGAGTGGTGGGGCAGGCCTGGCTTTCTTT
once TRBJ1-1 TRBD1 TRBV5-6 CASSLDRGFGLNTEAFF TGTGCCAGCAGCTTGGACAGGGGATTTGGTTTGAACACTGAAGCTTTCTTT